These T cell receptor beta chains were read from a single sample in a study of blood T cell repertoires in COVID-19. Some clones are missing from TCRdb's copy, which holds only in-frame ones; the method was immunoSEQ multiplex PCR. The sample comprises 200,000 to 250,000 clones, 81% of which are singletons, and 6.5% to 8.5% rests with the top ten. Sequencing input: peripheral blood. The receptors originated from a woman aged 80 or over with COVID-19, enrolled during active disease. CDR3s include the opening cysteine and the closing phenylalanine or tryptophan. The size of a clone is reported for some rows only, either as once, few or many, or as a class for expanded clones.

CDR3: CASSRGTASEKLFF; size: -; V: TRBV5-1; J: TRBJ1-4
CDR3: CASSLRGGGLGHNQETQYF; size: -; V: TRBV7-3; J: TRBJ2-5
CDR3: CASSFGNNYGYTF; size: -; V: TRBV12-3/TRBV12-4; J: TRBJ1-2
CDR3: CASSPRGRATYGYTF; size: once; V: TRBV11-1; J: TRBJ1-2
CDR3: CASSPPLKRSYEQYF; size: -; V: TRBV27; J: TRBJ2-7
CDR3: CASSLRGGASYEQYF; size: -; V: TRBV28; J: TRBJ2-7
CDR3: CASSYTRQGQHF; size: -; V: TRBV6-2/TRBV6-3; J: TRBJ1-5
CDR3: CASSSDSRYGYTF; size: -; V: TRBV5-6; J: TRBJ1-2
CDR3: CASSQGAGRAGEQFF; size: once; V: TRBV3-1/TRBV3-2; J: TRBJ2-1
CDR3: CASSRDGGYEQYF; size: -; V: TRBV9; J: TRBJ2-7
CDR3: CAWSARRTGENWGNQPQHF; size: few; V: TRBV30; J: TRBJ1-5
CDR3: CASSPSGETQYF; size: -; V: TRBV5-1; J: TRBJ2-5
CDR3: CASSQQRGNSPLHF; size: -; V: TRBV3-1/TRBV3-2; J: TRBJ1-6
CDR3: CASSLGGAGAGELFF; size: -; V: TRBV28; J: TRBJ2-2
CDR3: CASSPRWGEYNSPLHF; size: -; V: TRBV4-1; J: TRBJ1-6
CDR3: CASSGGRRNTEAFF; size: -; V: TRBV5-5; J: TRBJ1-1
CDR3: CASSLVSPRTGYNSPLHF; size: -; V: TRBV7-2; J: TRBJ1-6
CDR3: CASSERQGLGEAFF; size: -; V: TRBV6-1; J: TRBJ1-1
CDR3: CASSRGTGGLDEQFF; size: -; V: TRBV14; J: TRBJ2-1
CDR3: CASSARRVSNEKLFF; size: -; V: TRBV7-8; J: TRBJ1-4
CDR3: CASSLEVLYNEQFF; size: -; V: TRBV28; J: TRBJ2-1
CDR3: CASSRTVSDEKLFF; size: few; V: TRBV18; J: TRBJ1-4
CDR3: CASSLNSDSPLHF; size: -; V: TRBV5-1; J: TRBJ1-6
CDR3: CASGVGLTDTQYF; size: -; V: TRBV11-2; J: TRBJ2-3
CDR3: CASSSGSQRRSPLHF; size: -; V: TRBV28; J: TRBJ1-6
CDR3: CASSLPQGSLNEQFF; size: once; V: TRBV7-3; J: TRBJ2-1
CDR3: CASSLRGANTGELFF; size: few; V: TRBV7-9; J: TRBJ2-2
CDR3: CASSLNGTGYPGELFF; size: -; V: TRBV5-1; J: TRBJ2-2
CDR3: CASRQGGGFSTDTQYF; size: -; V: TRBV27; J: TRBJ2-3
CDR3: CASSYSRQGHEKLFF; size: -; V: TRBV6-5; J: TRBJ1-4
CDR3: CASSLAEDTTIYF; size: few; V: TRBV7-8; J: TRBJ1-3